This T cell receptor beta chain was recovered during a study of human T cells and chemical hapten exposure. In its sample, this clonotype was seen many times. One entry per CDR3 protein, called by TCRdb with MiXCR from the RACE reads. The sample holds around 380,000 distinct CDR3 sequences, approximately 4.4% seen once. Time point here: patch test 1, 2 weeks after DPC sensitization. Indicated treatment: therapeutic diphenylcyclopropenone sensitization with weekly scalp DPC. The sequence derives from a woman aged 45-65 years with alopecia areata. Some clones in this sample may be carry-over from other donors' samples. Sequenced here: whole blood, sampled in connection with sensitization to the hapten diphenylcyclopropenone (DPC).

CDR3 region: CSARAGTMNTEAFF. The DNA of the CDR3 is TGCAGTGCTAGAGCAGGTACAATGAACACTGAAGCTTTCTTT. The chain is built from TRBV20-1 and TRBJ1-1; D unresolved. CDR3 length: 14 amino acids. Trimming left V 1 base short and J 0 bases short, with 9 bases between. Germline V gives CDR1 DFQATT, CDR2 SNEGSKA (reference sequence).